The text below deals with one TCR beta chain. CDR1 MDHEN and CDR2 SYDVKM come from the germline V gene. Trimming shortened V by 1 base and J by 5 bases, and 8 bases separated the two germline ends. The CDR3 has 13 amino acids. This entry belongs to a study of blood T cell repertoires in COVID-19. Methods used by the authors: Reference gene primer amplification gave nucleated cell count estimates. Method: immunoSEQ multiplex PCR; TCRdb's copy keeps in-frame clones and lacks some. From that table come the V and J calls and clone size; the DNA was used to work out D and trimming. The table includes about 220,000 clones, about four fifths detected once.

V usage is TRBV28 and J usage is TRBJ1-1, with D hard to call. The source is a woman between 25 and 40 years old who had recovered from COVID-19. The source material was peripheral blood. The CDR3 region is CASSLLGRTEAFF. In nucleotides, the CDR3 is TGTGCCAGCAGTTTATTAGGGAGAACTGAAGCTTTCTTT.